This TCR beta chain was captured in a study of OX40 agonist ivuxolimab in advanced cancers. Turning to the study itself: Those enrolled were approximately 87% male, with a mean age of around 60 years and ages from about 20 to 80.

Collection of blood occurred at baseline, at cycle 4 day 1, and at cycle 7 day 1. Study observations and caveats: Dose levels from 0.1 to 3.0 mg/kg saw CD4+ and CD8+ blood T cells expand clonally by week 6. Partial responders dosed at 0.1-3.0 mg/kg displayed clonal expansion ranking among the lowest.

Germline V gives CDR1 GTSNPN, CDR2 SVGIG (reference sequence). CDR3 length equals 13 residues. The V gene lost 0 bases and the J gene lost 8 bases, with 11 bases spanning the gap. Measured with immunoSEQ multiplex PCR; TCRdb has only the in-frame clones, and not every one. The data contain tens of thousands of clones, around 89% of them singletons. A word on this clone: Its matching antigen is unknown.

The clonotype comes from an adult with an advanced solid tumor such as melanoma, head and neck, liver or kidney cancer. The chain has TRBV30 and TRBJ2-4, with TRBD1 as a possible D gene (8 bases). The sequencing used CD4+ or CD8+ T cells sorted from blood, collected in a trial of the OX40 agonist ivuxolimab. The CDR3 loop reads CAWSVTGGDIQYF. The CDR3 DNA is TGTGCCTGGAGTGTTACAGGGGGGGACATTCAGTACTTC.